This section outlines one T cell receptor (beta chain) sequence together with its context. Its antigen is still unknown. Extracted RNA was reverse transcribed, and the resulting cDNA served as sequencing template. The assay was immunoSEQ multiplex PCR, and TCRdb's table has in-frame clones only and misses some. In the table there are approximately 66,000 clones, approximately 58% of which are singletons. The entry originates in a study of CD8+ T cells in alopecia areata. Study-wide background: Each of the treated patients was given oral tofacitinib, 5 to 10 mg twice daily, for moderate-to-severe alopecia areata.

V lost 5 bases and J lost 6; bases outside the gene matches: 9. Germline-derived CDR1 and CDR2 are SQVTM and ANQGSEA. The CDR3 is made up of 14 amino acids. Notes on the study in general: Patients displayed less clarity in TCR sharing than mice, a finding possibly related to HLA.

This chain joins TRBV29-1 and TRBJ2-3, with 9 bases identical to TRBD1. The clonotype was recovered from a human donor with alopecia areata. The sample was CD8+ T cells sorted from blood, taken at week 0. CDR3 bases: TGCAGCGTTCAACCGGGACAGGGATACGATACGCAGTATTTT. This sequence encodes CSVQPGQGYDTQYF.